The rows below give T cell receptor beta chains drawn from one sample of a study of cytomegalovirus exposure and HLA in healthy donors. TCRdb's copy holds only in-frame clones and misses some; the assay was immunoSEQ multiplex PCR. Found here are 60,000 to 100,000 clones; the top ten clones hold about 4.6%. Source material: PBMCs. The receptors were sampled from a young man in good health and CMV-seronegative. Each CDR3 is given with its conserved first and last residue. The D gene is left open where the match is weak. Rows give clone size only sometimes, using once, few, many, or a class for an expanded clone.

>TRBD2|TRBV9|TRBJ2-7|NA
TGTGCCAGCAGCGTGACTAGCGGGGAGGGCGAGCAGTACTTC
CASSVTSGEGEQYF
>NA|TRBV7-9|TRBJ1-1|NA
TGTGCCAGCAGCCGACAGTCTCAGAACACTGAAGCTTTCTTT
CASSRQSQNTEAFF
>NA|TRBV6-5|TRBJ2-7|NA
TGTGCCAGCAGTTACTCCGGGGTTACCTACGAGCAGTACTTC
CASSYSGVTYEQYF
>NA|TRBV30|TRBJ1-1|NA
TGTGCCTGGACCCTAGGGGGGGTCGAAGCTTTCTTT
CAWTLGGVEAFF
>NA|TRBV5-1|TRBJ1-1|NA
TGCGCCAGCAGCTTGGACAGTAACACTGAAGCTTTCTTT
CASSLDSNTEAFF
>NA|TRBV7-3|TRBJ1-1|NA
TGTGCCAGCAGCTTTCAATTCAACACTGAAGCTTTCTTT
CASSFQFNTEAFF
>TRBD1|TRBV7-9|TRBJ2-6|NA
TGTGCCAGCAGCCTATGGACAGGGAGCGACTCTGGGGCCAACGTCCTGACTTTC
CASSLWTGSDSGANVLTF
>NA|TRBV7-9|TRBJ1-6|NA
TGTGCCAGCAGCTTAGCAGTAAGGGGATGGTATTTTTCACCCCTCCACTTT
CASSLAVRGWYFSPLHF
>NA|TRBV7-2|TRBJ1-2|NA
TGTGCCAGCAGCTTAGCGAGCAGGGCCGGCTATGGCTACACCTTC
CASSLASRAGYGYTF
>TRBD1|TRBV28|TRBJ1-2|NA
TGTGCCAGCAGACGCGCCGGGACAGGGGGCCGATACTATGGCTACACCTTC
CASRRAGTGGRYYGYTF
>TRBD2|TRBV2|TRBJ2-5|NA
TGTGCCAGCAGGGAAGGGACTAGCGCGGAGACCCAGTACTTC
CASREGTSAETQYF
>NA|TRBV7-9|TRBJ1-2|NA
TGTGCCAGCAGCTCGGGTCTTAACTATGGCTACACCTTC
CASSSGLNYGYTF
>NA|TRBV27|TRBJ2-1|NA
TGTGCCAGCAGTTTTAGGGGTCTCTCCTACAATGAGCAGTTCTTC
CASSFRGLSYNEQFF
>TRBD1|TRBV5-6|TRBJ2-3|NA
TGTGCCAGCAGCTCACCGACAGGGGGAGATACGCAGTATTTT
CASSSPTGGDTQYF
>TRBD2|TRBV2|TRBJ2-7|NA
TGTGCCAGCAGTGACGGGCTAGCGGGGGGCCAAACCTACGAGCAGTACTTC
CASSDGLAGGQTYEQYF
>NA|TRBV23-1|TRBJ2-7|NA
TGCGCCAGCAGTCAATCGGGGGGAGCAGGTCCTTACGAGCAGTACTTC
CASSQSGGAGPYEQYF
>NA|TRBV19|TRBJ1-2|NA
TGTGCCAGTAGTGATTGGGACACACCAGCTAACTATGGCTACACCTTC
CASSDWDTPANYGYTF
>TRBD2|TRBV28|TRBJ2-7|NA
TGTGCCAGCAGTCCCCAGTCTAGCGGGAGCCACGAGCAGTACTTC
CASSPQSSGSHEQYF
>TRBD1|TRBV7-9|TRBJ2-7|NA
TGTGCCAGCAGCGGACAGGTGGGGTACTCCTACGAGCAGTACTTC
CASSGQVGYSYEQYF
>NA|TRBV28|TRBJ2-1|NA
TGTGCCAGCAGTCTGCTAGCGAATGAGCAGTTCTTC
CASSLLANEQFF
>NA|TRBV10-2|TRBJ2-7|NA
TGCGCCAGCAGTGACGGCAGGGACGAGCAGTACTTC
CASSDGRDEQYF
>NA|TRBV18|TRBJ2-7|NA
TGTGCCAGCTCACCGACAGACTCCTACGAGCAGTACTTC
CASSPTDSYEQYF
>NA|TRBV9|TRBJ2-7|NA
TGTGCCAGCAGCGTAGCTTGGAGCTCCTACGAGCAGTACTTC
CASSVAWSSYEQYF
>NA|TRBV4-3|TRBJ1-2|NA
TGCGCCAGCAGCCAAGATATCCGGGGAGCTAACTATGGCTACACCTTC
CASSQDIRGANYGYTF
>TRBD1|TRBV5-1|TRBJ1-3|NA
TGCGCCAGCAGCCCATGGGGACAGGTCGCTGGAAACACCATATATTTT
CASSPWGQVAGNTIYF
>NA|TRBV7-9|TRBJ2-3|NA
TGTGCCAGCAGGCCTCCTAGCATGGATACGCAGTATTTT
CASRPPSMDTQYF
>TRBD2|TRBV29-1|TRBJ2-7|NA
TGCAGCGTCGCCGGACTAGCGGGACACGAGCAGTACTTC
CSVAGLAGHEQYF
>NA|TRBV4-2|TRBJ1-2|NA
TGTGCCAGCAGCCAAGATACCAGGTTTGGCTACACCTTC
CASSQDTRFGYTF
>TRBD1|TRBV6-1|TRBJ1-2|NA
TGTGCCAGCAGCGGGACAGGGTATGGCTACACCTTC
CASSGTGYGYTF
>NA|TRBV5-4|TRBJ2-2|NA
TGTGCCAGCAGCTTGCAAAGGGGGAACACCGGGGAGCTGTTTTTT
CASSLQRGNTGELFF
>NA|TRBV30|TRBJ2-1|NA
TGTGCCTGGAGTGTACCCTTCCAGTCCTACAATGAGCAGTTCTTC
CAWSVPFQSYNEQFF
>NA|TRBV7-9|TRBJ2-7|NA
TGTGCCAGCAGCCCGTGGACAGTTTCTTACGAGCAGTACTTC
CASSPWTVSYEQYF
>NA|TRBV5-3|TRBJ1-5|NA
TGTGCCAGAAGCTCCCAGGGGCGAGATCAGCCCCAGCATTTT
CARSSQGRDQPQHF
>NA|TRBV6-1|TRBJ1-2|NA
TGTGCCAGCAGTGAATCGGGAGGGGGGGATAGGGGCTACACCTTC
CASSESGGGDRGYTF
>TRBD1|TRBV19|TRBJ1-2|NA
TGTGCCAGTACCCCTAGACAGGGCGATGGCTACACCTTC
CASTPRQGDGYTF
>NA|TRBV27|TRBJ1-1|NA
TGTGCCAGCAGAGAACAGCCTTTTGACACTGAAGCTTTCTTT
CASREQPFDTEAFF
>TRBD1|TRBV4-1|TRBJ1-2|NA
TGCGCCAGCAGCCAGTACCGGGACAGGGGGCTTGGCTACACCTTC
CASSQYRDRGLGYTF
>NA|TRBV19|TRBJ1-5|NA
TGTGCCAGTAGTATAGAAGGGGGATTTCAGCCCCAGCATTTT
CASSIEGGFQPQHF
>TRBD2|TRBV18|TRBJ2-1|NA
TGTGCCAGCTCACCACCGGGAGGGAATGAGCAGTTCTTC
CASSPPGGNEQFF
>TRBD1|TRBV6-5|TRBJ1-2|NA
TGTGCCAGCAGTCCTCACACCGACAGGGGTTATGGCTACACCTTC
CASSPHTDRGYGYTF
>NA|TRBV5-1|TRBJ1-1|medium-sized
TGCGCCAGCAGCCTAGAACAGGGAAGTACTGAAGCTTTCTTT
CASSLEQGSTEAFF
>TRBD2|TRBV7-6|TRBJ2-1|NA
TGTGCCAGCACCACTTACCCTAGCGGGAGTGGTGAGCAGTTCTTC
CASTTYPSGSGEQFF
>NA|TRBV13|TRBJ1-3|NA
TGTGCCAGCAGCCGTCGCGGGGAACCCTCTGGAAACACCATATATTTT
CASSRRGEPSGNTIYF
>NA|TRBV6-4|TRBJ1-5|NA
TGTGCCAGCAGTGCTCCAGGATTTTCTTTT
CASSAPGFSF
>NA|TRBV4-1|TRBJ2-5|NA
TGCGCCAGCAGCCAAGATTTATGGGCGGCGGGGTACCAAGAGACCCAGTACTTC
CASSQDLWAAGYQETQYF
>TRBD2|TRBV9|TRBJ2-1|NA
TGTGCCAGCAGCCCAGGGACTAGCGGGAGTTCCTACAATGAGCAGTTCTTC
CASSPGTSGSSYNEQFF